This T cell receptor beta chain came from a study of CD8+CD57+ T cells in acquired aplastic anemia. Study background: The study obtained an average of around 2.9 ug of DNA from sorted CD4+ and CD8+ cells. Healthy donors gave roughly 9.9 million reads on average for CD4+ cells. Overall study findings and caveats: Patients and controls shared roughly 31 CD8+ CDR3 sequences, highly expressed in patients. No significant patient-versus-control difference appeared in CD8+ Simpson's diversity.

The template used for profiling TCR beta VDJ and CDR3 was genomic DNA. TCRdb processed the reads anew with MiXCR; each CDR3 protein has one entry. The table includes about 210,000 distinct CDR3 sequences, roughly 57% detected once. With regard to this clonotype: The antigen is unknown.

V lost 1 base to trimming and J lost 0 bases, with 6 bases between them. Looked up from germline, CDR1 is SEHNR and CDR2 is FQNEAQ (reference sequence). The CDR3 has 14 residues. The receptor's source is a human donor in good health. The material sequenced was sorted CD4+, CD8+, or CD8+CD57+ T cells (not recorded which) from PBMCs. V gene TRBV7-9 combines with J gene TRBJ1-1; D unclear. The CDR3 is CASSLGLLNTEAFF. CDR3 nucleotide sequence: TGTGCCAGCAGCTTAGGGTTGCTGAACACTGAAGCTTTCTTT.